These 21 T cell receptor beta chains were sequenced from one sample in a study of response to subunit inactivated influenza vaccine. TCRdb called the RT-PCR reads again in MiXCR, with one record for every CDR3 protein. The data hold around 190,000 distinct CDR3 sequences, with approximately 15% observed a single time. Sequenced material: CD8+ T cells sorted from PBMCs, taken around 5 days after vaccination. These receptor sequences come from a man aged 50 to 59 who received an inactivated influenza vaccine.

The CDR3 DNA is TGTGCTAGTGGTTTGCTATCGACTAGCGGGAGTGATAATGAGCAGTTCTTC. This sequence encodes CASGLLSTSGSDNEQFF. V is TRBV12-5 and J is TRBJ2-1; TRBD2 aligns across 12 bases. The V segment lost 2 bases and the J segment 7 bases; nucleotides outside the gene matches: 9. The CDR3 extends over 17 amino acids. Germline V CDR1 and CDR2: LGHNT, FRNRAP.

The sample holds many counts of this clonotype. V is TRBV6-4 and J is TRBJ2-1; D unclear. The CDR3 is 13 residues long. Per germline, CDR1 MRHNA and CDR2 SNTAGT. V was shortened by 2 bases and J by 0 bases, with 2 bases between the two germline ends. CDR3 sequence (DNA): TGTGCCAGCAGTGACAGCTCCTACAATGAGCAGTTCTTC. The encoded protein is CASSDSSYNEQFF.

J is TRBJ2-4 and V is TRBV15, with 12 nucleotides matching TRBD2. The CDR3 sequence is 15 residues long. With 4 bases clipped from V and 6 bases from J, the junction kept 4 bases outside the gene matches. Germline CDR1 LNHNV, CDR2 YYDKDF (reference sequence). In DNA, the CDR3 is TGTGCCACCAGCATGACTAGCGGGAGTCTAAACATTCAGTACTTC. It translates to CATSMTSGSLNIQYF.

This clonotype was detected only a few times. The rearrangement links TRBV12-3 or TRBV12-4 to TRBJ2-1, with TRBD1 matching over 7 bases. This CDR3 has 12 residues. J was trimmed by 10 bases and V by 5 bases; bases with no gene match: 5. This chain's CDR3 is CASSQPGQEQFF. The CDR3 nucleotides are TGTGCCAGCAGTCAACCGGGACAGGAGCAGTTCTTC.

This chain connects TRBV4-3 to TRBJ2-3, with 11 bases fitting TRBD2. The germline CDR1 and CDR2 sequences are LGHNA and YSLEER. V lost 1 base and J lost 0; bases outside the gene matches: 3. This CDR3 spans 17 amino acids. CDR3 nucleotides: TGCGCCAGCAGCCAAGGTGGGACTAGCGGTAGCACAGATACGCAGTATTTT. Its protein product is CASSQGGTSGSTDTQYF.

The chain uses TRBV28 and TRBJ2-4; TRBD2 matches at 7 bases. This CDR3 region has 15 residues. Germline V CDR1 and CDR2: MDHEN, SYDVKM. Losses at the gene ends were 5 bases for V and 4 bases for J; bases not matched to a gene: 8. The CDR3 protein is CASSQIWGGKNIQYF. The CDR3 coding sequence is TGTGCCAGCAGTCAAATATGGGGGGGGAAAAACATTCAGTACTTC.

This clonotype has only a few counts. The chain joins TRBV29-1 to TRBJ2-3; 9 bases agree with TRBD2. Looked up from germline, CDR1 is SQVTM and CDR2 is ANQGSEA. The CDR3 runs 16 residues. V was clipped by 0 bases and J by 5 bases; unmatched bases: 9. The CDR3 region has the DNA TGCAGCGTTGAAGAAGTAGCGGCGGGAGGGGGAGATACGCAGTATTTT. This gives the protein CSVEEVAAGGGDTQYF.

A few counts support this clonotype. The chain uses TRBV10-3 and TRBJ1-6; possibly TRBD1 for D (6 bases). The V gene's germline CDR1 is ENHRY and CDR2 SYGVKD. The CDR3 runs 16 residues. Between the trimmed V and J ends, which lost 0 bases and 5 bases, there was a span of 11 bases. CDR3 amino acids: CAISESQGIHNSPLHF. The DNA of the CDR3 is TGTGCCATCAGTGAGTCTCAGGGGATCCATAATTCACCCCTCCACTTT.

Only a few counts were recorded for this clonotype. This may come from a read error, since a much larger clone is one base off. V is TRBV7-8 and J is TRBJ2-2; no firm D call. The V end was cut by 7 bases, the J end by 2 bases, with 2 bases between. From germline, CDR1 is SGHVS and CDR2 FQNEAQ. The CDR3 has 11 amino acids. The CDR3 DNA reads as TGTGCCAGCACCAACACCGGGGAGCTGTTTTTT. This codes for CASTNTGELFF. Full variable domain (outside the CDR3, taken from reference TRBV7-8 and TRBJ2-2): GAGVSQSPRYKVAKRGQDVALRCDPISGHVSLFWYQQALGQGPEFLTYFQNEAQLDKSGLPSDRFFAERPEGSVSTLKIQRTQQEDSAVYLCASTNTGELFFGEGSRLTVL.

The gene calls are TRBV12-3 or TRBV12-4 and TRBJ2-2; the D gene is possibly TRBD1 (6 bases). This CDR3 comprises 14 residues. Trimming shortened V by 3 bases and J by 6 bases, and 11 bases separated the two germline ends. Written as DNA, the CDR3 is TGTGCCAGCAGTTTGACCGCAGGGGCCGGGGAGCTGTTTTTT. Translation: CASSLTAGAGELFF.

This clonotype came up a few times. The chain carries TRBV10-3 and TRBJ1-3, with D uncertain. The V gene's germline CDR1 is ENHRY and CDR2 SYGVKD. This CDR3 spans 14 amino acids. Between the trimmed V and J ends, which lost 0 bases and 0 bases, there was a span of 3 bases. The CDR3 loop is CAISESSSGNTIYF. The CDR3 DNA sequence: TGTGCCATCAGTGAGTCAAGCTCTGGAAACACCATATATTTT.

Here the CDR3 DNA reads TGTGCCAGCAGTTGGCCCCTTCAGCGGGAGAGCACAGATACGCAGTATTTT. Its translation is CASSWPLQRESTDTQYF. The rearrangement joins TRBV28 to TRBJ2-3, with TRBD2 matching 8 bases. V trimming: 4 bases; J trimming: 0 bases; junction bases outside the gene matches: 9. The CDR3 runs 17 residues. Germline CDR1 reads MDHEN; CDR2 reads SYDVKM.

This clonotype has only a few counts. The gene calls are TRBV5-1 and TRBJ1-2, with a tentative D call TRBD1 (5 bases). The germline V and J ends were trimmed by 0 bases and 6 bases, with 15 bases remaining between them. Germline V CDR1 and CDR2: SGHRS, YFSETQ. This CDR3 comprises 15 residues. DNA for the CDR3: TGCGCCAGCAGCTTGGGATCAGGGCCTTTAGATGGCTACACCTTC. It yields the protein CASSLGSGPLDGYTF.

The chain couples TRBV20-1 to TRBJ2-7; 10 nucleotides match TRBD1. Germline CDR1 DFQATT, CDR2 SNEGSKA (reference sequence). The CDR3 is made up of 14 amino acids. V shed 5 bases and J 2 bases; nucleotides not matched to a gene: 6. The CDR3 DNA sequence: TGCAGTGCTCAAACCGGGACAGGGGCCTACGAGCAGTACTTC. Translation gives CSAQTGTGAYEQYF.

This clonotype was counted a few times. The J gene is TRBJ1-3, the V gene TRBV11-1, with D tentatively TRBD1 (5 bases). The CDR3 length is 19 residues. Germline CDR1 and CDR2: SGHAT and FQDESV (reference sequence). V lost 1 base and J lost 0, with 19 bases in between. Here the CDR3 reads CASSLESGPTISSGNTIYF. The CDR3 DNA reads as TGTGCCAGCAGCTTAGAGTCAGGGCCAACGATAAGCTCTGGAAACACCATATATTTT.

CDR3 in DNA: TGCGCCAGCAGCTTGGCCGGTGCGGTTAGCACAGATACGCAGTATTTT. Its protein is CASSLAGAVSTDTQYF. The genes are TRBV5-1 and TRBJ2-3; no firm D call. V lost 0 bases and J lost 0, with 11 bases in between. CDR3 length: 16 residues. Germline V gene lookup returns CDR1 SGHRS and CDR2 YFSETQ.

V usage is TRBV27 and J usage is TRBJ2-1, with D possibly being TRBD2 (5 bases). V was clipped by 2 bases and J by 6 bases, with 8 bases between them. Per the germline V gene, CDR1 is MNHEY and CDR2 is SMNVEV (reference sequence). CDR3 size: 13 residues. For the CDR3, the DNA is TGTGCCAGCAGTTTAGGAGCGGCCAATGAGCAGTTCTTC. It encodes CASSLGAANEQFF.

The rearrangement uses TRBV4-2 and TRBJ2-1, with D perhaps being TRBD1 or TRBD2 (5 bases each). Germline V CDR1 and CDR2: LGHNA, YNFKEQ. The V gene lost 0 bases and the J gene lost 9 bases, with 12 bases spanning the gap. The CDR3 has 14 amino acids. CDR3 sequence reads: CASSQDYGGREQFF. The CDR3 DNA is TGTGCCAGCAGCCAAGATTATGGGGGACGTGAGCAGTTCTTC.

The chain uses TRBV27 and TRBJ2-7, with D perhaps matching TRBD1 (6 bases). Deletions cut 3 bases from V and 6 bases from J, with 12 bases between. Germline CDR1 MNHEY, CDR2 SMNVEV (reference sequence). The CDR3 is made up of 13 amino acids. CDR3: CASSFSGGREQYF. CDR3 coding DNA: TGTGCCAGCAGTTTTTCTGGGGGCCGCGAGCAGTACTTC.

The chain uses TRBV19 and TRBJ1-2; D is unresolved. From germline, CDR1 is LNHDA and CDR2 SQIVND (reference sequence). The V end was cut by 11 bases, the J end by 4 bases, with 11 bases between. This CDR3 region has 11 residues. The CDR3 here is CACGFPYGYTF. CDR3 in DNA: TGTGCCTGTGGGTTTCCCTATGGCTACACCTTC.

This clonotype was seen a few times. V gene TRBV7-9 combines with J gene TRBJ2-3; D is perhaps TRBD1 (5 bases). Germline V gives CDR1 SEHNR, CDR2 FQNEAQ (reference sequence). This CDR3 is 15 amino acids long. The V and J ends lost 4 bases and 1 base respectively, with 12 bases between them. The DNA for the CDR3 is TGTGCCAGCAGCTGGGGCAGGGATGGCACAGATACGCAGTATTTT. Translating gives CASSWGRDGTDTQYF.